The present T cell receptor (beta chain) was sequenced within a study of tumor-infiltrating lymphocytes in oesophageal squamous cell carcinoma (dated by TCRdb to about 2016). This clonotype was found many times. The antigen this receptor binds is unknown. Per-base quality was not reported, and no clone a single base away is much larger than it. Libraries were made using PCR. TCRdb lists the instrument as Illumina HiSeq 2000. TCRdb itself trimmed the public reads at Q25 with fastp, ran MiXCR and retained productive beta chains. All rows with the same CDR3 protein become a single entry with the most common DNA and genes. This sample holds roughly 21,000 distinct CDR3 sequences; roughly two fifths were observed only once. The ten largest clones capture over 35% of the sample. CDR1 and CDR2, looked up from the germline V gene, are MDHEN and SYDVKM. Spanning cysteine to phenylalanine, the CDR3 consists of 12 amino acids. The kept DNA is CDR3 alone, 36 bases in frame from the first base. The V end loses 5 bases and the J end loses 5 bases, and a stretch of 9 bases separates them.

Sequencing used esophageal tumor tissue. The sequence was collected from a male donor with esophageal squamous cell carcinoma. The sequence joins TRBV28 to TRBJ1-2; the D gene identity is not certain. The CDR3 protein sequence reads: CASSAGRYGYTF. The nucleotide sequence reads TGTGCCAGCAGTGCTGGCCGTTATGGCTACACCTTC.